The 2 T cell receptor beta chains in this list originate from one sample, sequenced in a study of vaccination effects on CD4 cells after COVID-19. These receptors' targets are unknown. CD4+ T cells specific for antigen were expanded with viral peptide pools by the ViraFEST assay before sequencing. At the end of around eleven days of culture, CD4+ T cells were isolated. Each vaccine recipient was nucleocapsid antibody negative and had no prior SARS-CoV-2 infection. Clones were sequenced by immunoSEQ multiplex PCR, and TCRdb holds only the in-frame ones, with some missing. This table holds roughly 30,000 clones, roughly 72% found once. The specimen comprised CD4+ T cells from PBMCs cultured with HCoV-OC43 spike peptides, sampled before COVID-19 vaccination. As to subset: HCoV-OC43 spike overlapping peptide pool stimulation. The receptors derive from a human donor who received a COVID-19 vaccine.

The V call is TRBV7-9, the J call TRBJ2-1, with D tentatively TRBD1 (5 bases). V gave up 3 bases and J gave up 7 bases, with 7 bases separating them. This CDR3 has 12 amino acids. The germline gives CDR1 SEHNR, CDR2 FQNEAQ (reference sequence). The DNA for the CDR3 is TGTGCCAGCAGCTTTGCAGGGAATGAGCAGTTCTTC. Protein: CASSFAGNEQFF. Full variable domain (rest looked up from reference TRBV7-9 and TRBJ2-1): DTGVSQNPRHKITKRGQNVTFRCDPISEHNRLYWYRQTLGQGPEFLTYFQNEAQLEKSRLLSDRFSAERPKGSFSTLEIQRTEQGDSAMYLCASSFAGNEQFFGPGTRLTVL.

This rearrangement joins TRBV18 to TRBJ1-2, with a weak D call TRBD1 (5 bases). The length of the CDR3 is 15 residues. The germline V gene encodes CDR1 KGHSH and CDR2 LQKENI. Trimming stripped 3 bases from V and 4 bases from J, with 15 bases between. The CDR3 loop reads CASSPGTTASYGYTF. CDR3 bases: TGTGCCAGCTCACCCGGGACGACAGCATCCTATGGCTACACCTTC.